This passage covers 23 T cell receptor beta chains from one sample sequenced in a study of early stage breast cancer tumors. Sequencing was performed with immunoSEQ multiplex PCR; in TCRdb, only in-frame clones are kept and a portion is missing. The sample yields fewer than 80,000 clones, 80% seen once. Sequencing was done on a sample of blood. Receptor source: a person in their 40s with breast cancer.

CDR3 coding DNA: TGTGCCAGTAGTCGAGGGGGACAGGGATCTGACTATGGCTACACCTTC. Its translation is CASSRGGQGSDYGYTF. The chain is built from TRBV19 and TRBJ1-2; 9 bases match TRBD1. V was clipped by 5 bases and J by 3 bases; unmatched bases: 10. CDR3 size: 16 residues. Germline loops: CDR1 LNHDA, CDR2 SQIVND (reference sequence).

The J gene is TRBJ2-5, the V gene TRBV5-1, with 7 bases lining up with TRBD1. This CDR3 is 15 amino acids long. V shed 0 bases, J shed 5 bases, and the junction held 7 bases outside the gene matches. Per the germline V gene, CDR1 is SGHRS and CDR2 is YFSETQ. In DNA, the CDR3 is TGCGCCAGCAGCTTGGGTGACAGGGCCTTGGAGACCCAGTACTTC. This encodes CASSLGDRALETQYF.

This rearrangement joins TRBV7-9 to TRBJ2-1, with D perhaps matching TRBD1 (5 bases). CDR1 is SEHNR and CDR2 is FQNEAQ in the germline V gene (reference sequence). V was trimmed by 3 bases and J by 8 bases, leaving 11 bases between them. The CDR3 covers 13 residues. This CDR3 is CASSFSGADEQFF. The CDR3 DNA follows: TGTGCCAGCAGCTTTAGTGGGGCGGATGAGCAGTTCTTC.

The rearrangement uses TRBV28 and TRBJ2-7; no reliable D call. V lost 5 bases, J lost 1 base, and 6 bases lay in between. The CDR3 totals 12 residues. Germline V gene sequence: CDR1 MDHEN, CDR2 SYDVKM. CDR3 in DNA: TGTGCCAGCAGTCAGGCTTCCTACGAGCAGTACTTC. This sequence encodes CASSQASYEQYF.

This clone has just a few counts. The V call is TRBV27, the J call TRBJ2-7; 7 bases fit TRBD1. The V gene's germline CDR1 is MNHEY and CDR2 SMNVEV (reference sequence). V was pared by 5 bases and J by 6 bases, with 7 bases of the junction left unmatched. There are 13 residues in the CDR3. The CDR3 sequence: CASSALTGVEQYF. The CDR3 DNA reads TGTGCCAGCAGTGCCTTAACAGGGGTCGAGCAGTACTTC.

This clone was seen only once. The chain employs TRBV30 and TRBJ2-1; 10 bases align to TRBD1. After removal of 0 bases from V and 3 bases from J, the junction contained 8 bases not matched to a gene. The CDR3 runs to 17 residues. Germline V CDR1 and CDR2: GTSNPN, SVGIG (reference sequence). CDR3 residues: CAWSVRPGQGGYNEQFF. CDR3 bases: TGTGCCTGGAGTGTACGTCCCGGACAGGGGGGCTACAATGAGCAGTTCTTC.

The chain employs TRBV7-9 and TRBJ2-3; D call uncertain. The CDR3 totals 16 residues. V was shortened by 2 bases and J by 2 bases, with 14 bases between the two germline ends. Germline V gene lookup returns CDR1 SEHNR and CDR2 FQNEAQ (reference sequence). CDR3 in DNA: TGTGCCAGCAGCTTAAGGGCGATTCTATCCACAGATACGCAGTATTTT. Translated, it gives CASSLRAILSTDTQYF. The whole variable domain, remainder taken from reference TRBV7-9 and TRBJ2-3, is DTGVSQNPRHKITKRGQNVTFRCDPISEHNRLYWYRQTLGQGPEFLTYFQNEAQLEKSRLLSDRFSAERPKGSFSTLEIQRTEQGDSAMYLCASSLRAILSTDTQYFGPGTRLTVL.

The CDR3 loop is CATSIDRDNQPQHF. In nucleotides, the CDR3 is TGTGCCACCAGCATTGACAGGGACAATCAGCCCCAGCATTTT. The genes are TRBV15 and TRBJ1-5, with TRBD1 matching 7 bases. The germline CDR1 and CDR2 sequences are LNHNV and YYDKDF (reference sequence). CDR3 length: 14 residues. J was trimmed by 3 bases and V by 4 bases; bases with no gene match: 3.

This clone came up once. The V and J genes are TRBV28 and TRBJ1-1, with a weak D call TRBD1 (5 bases). CDR3 length: 14 amino acids. CDR1 is MDHEN, CDR2 SYDVKM, per germline. V lost 3 bases to trimming and J lost 4 bases, with 12 bases between them. CDR3 nucleotides: TGTGCCAGCAGTTTGGGGGGTCTGGGCACTGAAGCTTTCTTT. Amino acid sequence: CASSLGGLGTEAFF.

V and J are TRBV19 and TRBJ2-7; 7 positions match TRBD1. The germline gives CDR1 LNHDA, CDR2 SQIVND (reference sequence). There are 13 residues in the CDR3. Unmatched junction bases numbered 5, after V lost 6 bases and J lost 3 bases. The CDR3 region is CASSYDRDYEQYF. DNA for the CDR3: TGTGCCAGTAGCTACGACAGGGACTACGAGCAGTACTTC. The complete variable domain, with remaining parts taken from reference TRBV19 and TRBJ2-7, reads DGGITQSPKYLFRKEGQNVTLSCEQNLNHDAMYWYRQDPGQGLRLIYYSQIVNDFQKGDIAEGYSVSREKKESFPLTVTSAQKNPTAFYLCASSYDRDYEQYFGPGTRLTVT.

This chain connects TRBV7-9 to TRBJ2-3; possibly TRBD2 for D (5 bases). Germline V lookup: CDR1 SEHNR, CDR2 FQNEAQ (reference sequence). CDR3 length: 18 amino acids. V dropped 1 base and J dropped 2 bases, with 19 bases sitting between them. CDR3 region: CASSLGTMGADFTDTQYF. DNA for the CDR3: TGTGCCAGCAGCTTAGGCACCATGGGAGCCGACTTCACAGATACGCAGTATTTT.

This clone was seen only once. The chain is built from TRBV7-3 and TRBJ1-2, with a tentative D call TRBD1 (6 bases). CDR1 SGHTA and CDR2 FQGTGA come from the germline V gene. The CDR3 runs 13 residues. Trimming removed 1 base from V and 4 bases from J, with 7 bases in between. Here the CDR3 reads CASSLKGGYGYTF. The CDR3 bases are TGTGCCAGCAGCTTAAAGGGGGGCTATGGCTACACCTTC.

V is TRBV9 and J is TRBJ1-1; TRBD1 aligns across 9 bases. The V and J ends lost 0 bases and 5 bases, in that order; junction bases with no gene match: 8. CDR1 SGDLS and CDR2 YYNGEE come from the germline V gene. This CDR3 comprises 16 residues. CDR3 coding DNA: TGTGCCAGCAGCGTAGAACCGGGACAGGGCTATACTGAAGCTTTCTTT. It is translated as CASSVEPGQGYTEAFF.

The CDR3 region is CASSRQGGLNYEQYF. DNA of the CDR3: TGTGCCAGCAGTCGACAGGGTGGCTTGAACTACGAGCAGTACTTC. The genes are TRBV28 and TRBJ2-7; TRBD1 agrees at 7 bases. V gave up 5 bases and J gave up 3 bases; unmatched junction bases: 10. CDR1 and CDR2 (germline): MDHEN, SYDVKM. This CDR3 contains 15 residues.

This clone has more than one count but fewer than ten. The chain uses TRBV5-6 and TRBJ1-5; no clear D. Trimming removed 4 bases from V and 5 bases from J, with 13 bases in between. CDR3 length: 14 residues. The germline V gene encodes CDR1 SGHDT and CDR2 YYEEEE. CDR3 sequence (DNA): TGTGCCAGCAGCACCGGAGCCACGGATCAGCCCCAGCATTTT. This sequence encodes CASSTGATDQPQHF.

The V call is TRBV28, the J call TRBJ2-3; TRBD2 is a possible D gene (5 bases). The CDR3 runs to 13 residues. Trimming took off 4 bases at V and 11 bases at J, with 16 bases between the two ends. Germline V gene lookup returns CDR1 MDHEN and CDR2 SYDVKM. CDR3 sequence (DNA): TGTGCCAGCAGTTCCGGAGGTCCCTGGGGGCAGTATTTT. Its protein product is CASSSGGPWGQYF.

The chain joins TRBV5-6 to TRBJ1-1; 7 bases match TRBD1. The germline gives CDR1 SGHDT, CDR2 YYEEEE. The CDR3 has 16 amino acids. V gave up 1 base and J gave up 1 base; unmatched junction bases: 7. The chain's CDR3 is CASSLRSGTENTEAFF. The CDR3 DNA is TGTGCCAGCAGCTTGAGATCCGGGACAGAGAACACTGAAGCTTTCTTT.

This clone was found once. The chain employs TRBV5-4 and TRBJ2-5; weak D call: TRBD2 (5 bases). V was cut by 4 bases and J by 5 bases, with 12 bases left in between. CDR1 is SGHNT and CDR2 is YYREEE in the germline V gene (reference sequence). The CDR3 runs to 13 residues. The CDR3 DNA follows: TGTGCCAGCAGCCCCACTAGTTTGGAGACCCAGTACTTC. Translating gives CASSPTSLETQYF.

The chain combines TRBV4-1 with TRBJ2-4; the D is unclear. V lost 5 bases and J lost 7, with 3 bases in between. There are 10 residues in the CDR3. CDR1 and CDR2 (germline): MGHRA, YSYEKL. The CDR3 nucleotides read TGCGCCAGCAGCGGCAACATTCAGTACTTC. This translates into CASSGNIQYF.

The CDR3, as DNA: TGTGCCAGCAGCTTAGCAACTAATGAAAAACTGTTTTTT. Translated, it gives CASSLATNEKLFF. The rearrangement joins TRBV7-9 to TRBJ1-4; D ambiguous. CDR1 is SEHNR, CDR2 FQNEAQ, per germline (reference sequence). V was pared by 0 bases and J by 1 base, with 0 bases between. The CDR3 is made up of 13 amino acids.

This clone was seen more than once but under ten times. The chain links TRBV18 to TRBJ1-1; D uncertain. In germline, CDR1 is KGHSH, CDR2 LQKENI. This CDR3 comprises 14 residues. With 6 bases removed from V and 2 bases from J, the gap between germline ends came to 13 bases. The DNA for the CDR3 is TGTGCCAGCTCGATGGGGAGGGTTAACACTGAAGCTTTCTTT. It is translated as CASSMGRVNTEAFF.

The genes are TRBV6-5 and TRBJ2-3; 7 bases fit TRBD1. V dropped 6 bases and J dropped 3; count of bases not matched to a gene: 6. Germline V lookup: CDR1 MNHEY, CDR2 SVGAGI. The CDR3 has 14 residues. This chain's CDR3 is CASSPQGKTDTQYF. Here the CDR3 DNA reads TGTGCCAGCAGCCCACAGGGGAAAACAGATACGCAGTATTTT.

The chain joins TRBV6-1 to TRBJ1-5; no reliable D call. The germline V gene encodes CDR1 MNHNS and CDR2 SASEGT. CDR3 length equals 13 residues. V was clipped by 3 bases and J by 10 bases, with 13 bases between them. The CDR3 coding sequence is TGTGCCAGCAGTGACCGACGGTTCGACCCCCAGCATTTT. Its protein product is CASSDRRFDPQHF.